Presented here are 3 T cell receptor beta chains from one specimen sequenced in a study. TCRdb used MiXCR to reprocess the RT-PCR reads, holding one entry per CDR3 protein. The table records approximately 720,000 distinct CDR3 sequences, 12% to 15% of them present only once. Sample: memory CD4+ T cells from blood. These receptors all come from a female donor in good health, serving as a healthy control.

The rearrangement uses TRBV20-1 and TRBJ1-5, with 9 bases lining up with TRBD1. The germline V gene has CDR1 DFQATT and CDR2 SNEGSKA (reference sequence). The CDR3 is made up of 15 amino acids. The V segment lost 6 bases and the J segment 5 bases; nucleotides outside the gene matches: 11. This chain's CDR3 is CSAIFTGGRDQPQHF. CDR3 nucleotide sequence: TGCAGTGCCATTTTCACAGGGGGCAGGGATCAGCCCCAGCATTTT.

This clonotype was seen only a few times. The rearrangement joins TRBV7-2 to TRBJ2-7; the match to TRBD2 covers 8 bases. J gave up 7 bases and V 6 bases, and 11 bases lay outside the gene matches. The CDR3 length is 14 residues. Germline-derived CDR1 and CDR2 are SGHTA and FQGNSA. The CDR3 DNA follows: TGTGCCAGCAGATGGACTAGCTCGCCGTTGGAGCAGTACTTC. This translates into CASRWTSSPLEQYF.

This chain connects TRBV15 to TRBJ2-2, with D perhaps matching TRBD1 (6 bases). Trimming removed 1 base at V and 5 bases at J, with 8 bases between. Germline CDR1 and CDR2: LNHNV and YYDKDF (reference sequence). The CDR3 spans 14 residues. The CDR3 region has the DNA TGTGCCACCAGCAGAGGAGGGGGTACCGGGGAGCTGTTTTTT. Translated: CATSRGGGTGELFF.